The 5 T cell receptor beta chains listed next were all sequenced from one sample in a study of vaccination and CD4 T cells after COVID-19. The antigens these receptors bind are not known. Treatment: roughly ten-day PBMC culture with coronavirus spike peptide pools or control peptides (ViraFEST assay). The Oncomine TCR Beta short-read assay sequenced DNA from cultured CD4+ T cells. Via MiXCR, TCRdb re-called the PCR reads, giving one row per CDR3 protein. The sample lists more than 9,000 distinct CDR3 sequences, approximately 60% seen once, with approximately 17% in the top ten. Sequenced sample: CD4+ T cells from blood, cultured in vitro. Receptors were obtained from a human donor who had recovered from COVID-19.

The chain employs TRBV7-2 and TRBJ2-1; D gene unclear. Germline loops: CDR1 SGHTA, CDR2 FQGNSA. Trimming took off 5 bases at V and 8 bases at J, with 22 bases between the two ends. The CDR3 runs to 16 residues. Here the CDR3 reads CASSPAVATPWDEQFF. The CDR3 DNA sequence: TGTGCCAGCAGCCCAGCTGTGGCTACCCCATGGGATGAGCAGTTCTTC.

The chain links TRBV24-1 to TRBJ2-2; 7 bases agree with TRBD1. CDR1 and CDR2 (germline): KGHDR, SFDVKD. Unmatched junction bases numbered 6, after V lost 9 bases and J lost 3 bases. This CDR3 contains 14 residues. This CDR3 reads CATRQGPYTGELFF. CDR3 bases: TGTGCCACCCGACAGGGTCCCTACACCGGGGAGCTGTTTTTT.

J is TRBJ1-2 and V is TRBV29-1; possible D gene TRBD1, 6 bases. Germline CDR1 is SQVTM and CDR2 is ANQGSEA. V was shortened by 6 bases and J by 8 bases, with 10 bases between the two germline ends. CDR3 size: 10 residues. The CDR3 DNA is TGCAGCGTGGACAGCTCCGGCTACACCTTC. Protein sequence: CSVDSSGYTF. The whole variable domain, filled in from reference TRBV29-1 and TRBJ1-2, reads SAVISQKPSRDICQRGTSLTIQCQVDSQVTMMFWYRQQPGQSLTLIATANQGSEATYESGFVIDKFPISRPNLTFSTLTVSNMSPEDSSIYLCSVDSSGYTFGSGTRLTVV.

CDR3 loop: CSALRGVLDTQYF. Here the CDR3 DNA reads TGCAGTGCTTTACGGGGGGTACTAGATACGCAGTATTTT. The genes are TRBV20-1 and TRBJ2-3; 7 positions agree with TRBD2. V lost 5 bases and J lost 5; bases outside the gene matches: 7. Germline CDR1 reads DFQATT; CDR2 reads SNEGSKA (reference sequence). The CDR3 is made up of 13 amino acids.

This clonotype was recorded a few times. The genes are TRBV7-2 and TRBJ1-1; D call uncertain. The germline V gene encodes CDR1 SGHTA and CDR2 FQGNSA. The CDR3 loop spans 14 amino acids. Trimming shortened V by 1 base and J by 5 bases, and 11 bases separated the two germline ends. CDR3 nucleotide sequence: TGTGCCAGCAGCTTAGTTCTTGCCGGGACTGAAGCTTTCTTT. Encoded protein: CASSLVLAGTEAFF.